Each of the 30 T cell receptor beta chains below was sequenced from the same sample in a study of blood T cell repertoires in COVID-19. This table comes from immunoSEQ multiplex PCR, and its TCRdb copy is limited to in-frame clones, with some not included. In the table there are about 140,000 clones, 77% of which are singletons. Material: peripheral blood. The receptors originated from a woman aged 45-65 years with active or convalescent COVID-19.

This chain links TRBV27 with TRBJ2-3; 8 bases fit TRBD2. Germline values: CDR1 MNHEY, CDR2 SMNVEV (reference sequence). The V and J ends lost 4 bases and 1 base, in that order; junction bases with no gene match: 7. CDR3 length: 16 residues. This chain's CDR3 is CASSSPRGGGTDTQYF. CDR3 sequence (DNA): TGTGCCAGCAGTTCTCCTCGGGGGGGCGGCACAGATACGCAGTATTTT.

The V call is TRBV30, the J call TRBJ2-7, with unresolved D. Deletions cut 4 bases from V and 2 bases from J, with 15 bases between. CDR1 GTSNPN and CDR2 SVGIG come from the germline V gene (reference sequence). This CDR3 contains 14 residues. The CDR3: CAWTPVQNPYEQYF. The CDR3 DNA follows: TGTGCCTGGACTCCCGTCCAGAACCCCTACGAGCAGTACTTC.

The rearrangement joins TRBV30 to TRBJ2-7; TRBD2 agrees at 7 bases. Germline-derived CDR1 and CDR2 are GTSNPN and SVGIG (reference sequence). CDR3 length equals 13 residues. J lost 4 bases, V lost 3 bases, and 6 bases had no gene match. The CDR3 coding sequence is TGTGCCTGGAGCGGGGCGCGGGGGTACGAGCAGTACTTC. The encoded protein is CAWSGARGYEQYF.

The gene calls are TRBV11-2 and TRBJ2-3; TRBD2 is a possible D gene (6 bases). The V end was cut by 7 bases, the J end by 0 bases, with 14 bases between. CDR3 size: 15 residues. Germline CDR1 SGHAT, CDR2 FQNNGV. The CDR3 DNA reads TGTGCCAGCACCCGCGACGGGACTAGCACAGATACGCAGTATTTT. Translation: CASTRDGTSTDTQYF.

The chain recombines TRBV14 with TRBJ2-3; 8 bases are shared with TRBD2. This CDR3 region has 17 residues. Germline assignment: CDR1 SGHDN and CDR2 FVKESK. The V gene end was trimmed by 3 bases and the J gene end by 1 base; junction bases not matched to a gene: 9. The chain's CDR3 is CASSQRTGTRGTDTQYF. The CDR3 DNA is TGTGCCAGCAGCCAGAGAACCGGGACTAGAGGCACAGATACGCAGTATTTT.

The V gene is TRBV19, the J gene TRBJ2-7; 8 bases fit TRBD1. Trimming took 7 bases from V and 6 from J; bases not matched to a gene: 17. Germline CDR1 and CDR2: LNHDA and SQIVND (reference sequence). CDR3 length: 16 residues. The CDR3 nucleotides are TGTGCCAGTAATCCCAGGGGGCGCGAGGACCTAGGCGAGCAGTACTTC. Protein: CASNPRGREDLGEQYF.

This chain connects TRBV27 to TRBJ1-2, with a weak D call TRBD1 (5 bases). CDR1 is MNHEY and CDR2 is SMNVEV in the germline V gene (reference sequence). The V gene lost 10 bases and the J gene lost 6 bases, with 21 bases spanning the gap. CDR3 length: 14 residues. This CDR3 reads CATEGPGKENGYTF. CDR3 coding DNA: TGTGCCACGGAGGGGCCGGGGAAAGAAAATGGCTACACCTTC.

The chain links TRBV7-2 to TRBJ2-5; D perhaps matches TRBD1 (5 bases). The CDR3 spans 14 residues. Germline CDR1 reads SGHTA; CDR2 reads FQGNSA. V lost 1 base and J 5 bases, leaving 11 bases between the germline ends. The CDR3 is CASSLGAGMETQYF. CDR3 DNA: TGTGCCAGCAGCTTAGGGGCAGGGATGGAGACCCAGTACTTC. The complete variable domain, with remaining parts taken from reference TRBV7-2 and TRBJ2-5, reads GAGVSQSPSNKVTEKGKDVELRCDPISGHTALYWYRQSLGQGLEFLIYFQGNSAPDKSGLPSDRFSAERTGGSVSTLTIQRTQQEDSAVYLCASSLGAGMETQYFGPGTRLLVL.

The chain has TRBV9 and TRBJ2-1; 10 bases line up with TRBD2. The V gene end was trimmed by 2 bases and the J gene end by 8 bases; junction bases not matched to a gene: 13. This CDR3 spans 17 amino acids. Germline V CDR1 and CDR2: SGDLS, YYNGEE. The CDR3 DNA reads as TGTGCCAGCAGCGTCCAGCTCCCTAGCGGGGGTGATGATGAGCAGTTCTTC. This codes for CASSVQLPSGGDDEQFF.

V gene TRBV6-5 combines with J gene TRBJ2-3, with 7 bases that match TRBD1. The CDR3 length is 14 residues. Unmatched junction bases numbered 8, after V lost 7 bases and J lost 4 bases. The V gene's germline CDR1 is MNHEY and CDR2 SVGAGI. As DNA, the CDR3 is TGTGCCAGCATCCGACAGGGTCTCGCAGATACGCAGTATTTT. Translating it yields CASIRQGLADTQYF.

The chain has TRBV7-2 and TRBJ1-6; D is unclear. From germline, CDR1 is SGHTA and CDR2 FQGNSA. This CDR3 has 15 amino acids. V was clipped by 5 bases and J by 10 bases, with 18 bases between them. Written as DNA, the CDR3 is TGTGCCAGCAGCCCACGCTCAGGTTTAGAGTCACCCCTCCACTTT. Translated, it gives CASSPRSGLESPLHF.

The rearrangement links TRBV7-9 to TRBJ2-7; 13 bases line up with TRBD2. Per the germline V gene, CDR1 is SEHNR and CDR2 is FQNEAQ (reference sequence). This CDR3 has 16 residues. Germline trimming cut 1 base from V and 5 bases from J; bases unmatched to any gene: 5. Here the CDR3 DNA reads TGTGCCAGCAGCTTAGGGACTAGCGGGAGTATCCACGAGCAGTACTTC. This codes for CASSLGTSGSIHEQYF.

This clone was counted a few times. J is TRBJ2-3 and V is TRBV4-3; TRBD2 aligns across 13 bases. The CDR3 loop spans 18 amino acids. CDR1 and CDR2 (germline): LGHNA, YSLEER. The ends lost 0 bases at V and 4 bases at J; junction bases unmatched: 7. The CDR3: CASSQEFGLAGDADTQYF. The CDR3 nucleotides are TGCGCCAGCAGCCAAGAGTTCGGACTAGCGGGAGATGCAGATACGCAGTATTTT.

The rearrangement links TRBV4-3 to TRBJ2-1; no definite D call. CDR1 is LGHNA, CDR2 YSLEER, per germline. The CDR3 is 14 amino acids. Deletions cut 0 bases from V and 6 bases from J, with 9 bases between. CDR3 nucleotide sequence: TGCGCCAGCAGCCAAGATCGTTTCGGCAATGAGCAGTTCTTC. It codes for CASSQDRFGNEQFF.

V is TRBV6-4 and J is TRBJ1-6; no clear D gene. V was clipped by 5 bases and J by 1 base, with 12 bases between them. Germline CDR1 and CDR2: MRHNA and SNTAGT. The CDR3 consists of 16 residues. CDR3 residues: CASSPPGASYNSPLHF. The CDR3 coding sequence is TGTGCCAGCAGTCCGCCGGGAGCGTCCTATAATTCACCCCTCCACTTT.

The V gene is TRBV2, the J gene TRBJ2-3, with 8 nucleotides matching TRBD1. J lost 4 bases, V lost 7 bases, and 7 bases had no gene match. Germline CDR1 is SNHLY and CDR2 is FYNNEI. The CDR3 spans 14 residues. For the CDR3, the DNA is TGTGCCAGCAAGGTAATGGGACAGGCAGATACGCAGTATTTT. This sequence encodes CASKVMGQADTQYF.

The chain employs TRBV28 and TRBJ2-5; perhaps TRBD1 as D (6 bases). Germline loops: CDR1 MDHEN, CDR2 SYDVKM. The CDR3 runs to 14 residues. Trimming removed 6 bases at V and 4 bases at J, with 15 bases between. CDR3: CASSSQQGRETQYF. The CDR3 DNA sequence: TGTGCCAGCAGCAGCCAACAGGGTCGAGAGACCCAGTACTTC.

CDR3 nucleotide sequence: TGCGCCAGCAGCCCCGGGACATCAAACTATGGCTACACCTTC. It is translated as CASSPGTSNYGYTF. This sequence joins TRBV5-1 and TRBJ1-2; D might be TRBD1 (6 bases). The V end lost 4 bases, the J end lost 2 bases, and 12 bases lay between the germline ends. Germline CDR1 SGHRS, CDR2 YFSETQ. CDR3 size: 14 residues.

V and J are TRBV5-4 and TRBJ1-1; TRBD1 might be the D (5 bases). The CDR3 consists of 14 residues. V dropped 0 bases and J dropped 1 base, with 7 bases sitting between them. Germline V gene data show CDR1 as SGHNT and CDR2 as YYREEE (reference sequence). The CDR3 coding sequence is TGTGCCAGCAGCTTGGGACAGTCGAACACTGAAGCTTTCTTT. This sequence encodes CASSLGQSNTEAFF.

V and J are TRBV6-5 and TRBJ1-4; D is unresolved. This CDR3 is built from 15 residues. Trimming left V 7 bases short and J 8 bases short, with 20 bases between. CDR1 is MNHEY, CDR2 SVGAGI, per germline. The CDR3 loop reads CASTTLRAPGEKLFF. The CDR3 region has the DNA TGTGCCAGCACCACCCTCAGAGCTCCGGGAGAAAAACTGTTTTTT.

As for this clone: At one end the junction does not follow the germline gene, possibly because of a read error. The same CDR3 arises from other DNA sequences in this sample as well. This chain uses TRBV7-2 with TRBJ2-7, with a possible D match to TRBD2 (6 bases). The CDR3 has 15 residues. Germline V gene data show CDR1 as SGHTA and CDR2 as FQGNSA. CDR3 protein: CASSLAVAAPREQYF. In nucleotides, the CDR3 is TGTGCCAGCAGCTTAGCGGTAGCGGCCCCCCGGGAGCAGTATTTC.

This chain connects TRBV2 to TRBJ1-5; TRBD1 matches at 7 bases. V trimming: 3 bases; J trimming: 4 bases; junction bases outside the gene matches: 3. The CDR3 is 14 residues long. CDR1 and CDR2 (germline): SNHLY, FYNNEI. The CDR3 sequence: CASSDRDRNQPQHF. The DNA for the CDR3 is TGTGCCAGCAGTGACCGGGACAGAAATCAGCCCCAGCATTTT.

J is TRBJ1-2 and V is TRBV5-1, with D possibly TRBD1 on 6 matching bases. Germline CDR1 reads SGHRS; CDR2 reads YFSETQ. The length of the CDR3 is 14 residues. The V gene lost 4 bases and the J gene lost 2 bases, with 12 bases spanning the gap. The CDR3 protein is CASSRGQTNYGYTF. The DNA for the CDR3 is TGCGCCAGCAGCCGTGGACAGACGAACTATGGCTACACCTTC.

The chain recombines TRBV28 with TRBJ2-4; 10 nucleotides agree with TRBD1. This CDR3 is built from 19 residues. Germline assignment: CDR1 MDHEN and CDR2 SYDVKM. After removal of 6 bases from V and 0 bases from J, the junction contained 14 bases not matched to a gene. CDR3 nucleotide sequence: TGTGCCAGCAGGGACAGGGGGTTTAGGAGGACGTTAGCCAAAAACATTCAGTACTTC. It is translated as CASRDRGFRRTLAKNIQYF.

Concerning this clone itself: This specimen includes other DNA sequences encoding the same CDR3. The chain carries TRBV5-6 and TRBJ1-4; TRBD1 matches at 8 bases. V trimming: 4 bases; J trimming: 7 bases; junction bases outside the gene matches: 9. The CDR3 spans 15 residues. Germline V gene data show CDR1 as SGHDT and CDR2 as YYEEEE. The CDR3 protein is CASSPRTGQGEKLFF. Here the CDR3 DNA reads TGTGCCAGCAGCCCCCGGACAGGGCAGGGTGAAAAACTGTTTTTT.

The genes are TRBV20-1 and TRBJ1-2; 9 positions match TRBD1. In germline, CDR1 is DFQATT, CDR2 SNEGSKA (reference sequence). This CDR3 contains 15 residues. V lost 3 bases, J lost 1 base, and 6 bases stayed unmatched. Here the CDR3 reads CSASSYRGHNYGYTF. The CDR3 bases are TGCAGTGCTAGTTCCTACAGGGGGCATAACTATGGCTACACCTTC.

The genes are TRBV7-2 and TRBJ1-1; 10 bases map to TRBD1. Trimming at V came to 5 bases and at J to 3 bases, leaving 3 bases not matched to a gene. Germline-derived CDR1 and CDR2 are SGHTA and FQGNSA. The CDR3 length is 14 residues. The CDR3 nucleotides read TGTGCCAGCAGCGGACAGGGGGATCACACTGAAGCTTTCTTT. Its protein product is CASSGQGDHTEAFF.

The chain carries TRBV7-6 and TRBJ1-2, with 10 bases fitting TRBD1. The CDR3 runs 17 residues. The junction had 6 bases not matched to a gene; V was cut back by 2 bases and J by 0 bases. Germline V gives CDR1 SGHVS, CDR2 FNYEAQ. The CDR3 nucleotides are TGTGCCAGCAGCTTATTACGGACAGGGGGGACTAACTATGGCTACACCTTC. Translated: CASSLLRTGGTNYGYTF.

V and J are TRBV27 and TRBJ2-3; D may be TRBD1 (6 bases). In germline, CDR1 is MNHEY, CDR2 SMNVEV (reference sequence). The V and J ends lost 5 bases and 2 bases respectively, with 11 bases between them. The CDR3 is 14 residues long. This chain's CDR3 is CASSPWTATDTQYF. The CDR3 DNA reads TGTGCCAGCAGTCCCTGGACAGCCACAGATACGCAGTATTTT.

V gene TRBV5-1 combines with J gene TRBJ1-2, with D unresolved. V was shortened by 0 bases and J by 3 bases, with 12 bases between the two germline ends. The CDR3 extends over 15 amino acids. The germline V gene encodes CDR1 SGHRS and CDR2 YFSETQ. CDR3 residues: CASSLVGNRDYGYTF. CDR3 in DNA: TGCGCCAGCAGCTTGGTGGGTAATCGGGACTATGGCTACACCTTC.